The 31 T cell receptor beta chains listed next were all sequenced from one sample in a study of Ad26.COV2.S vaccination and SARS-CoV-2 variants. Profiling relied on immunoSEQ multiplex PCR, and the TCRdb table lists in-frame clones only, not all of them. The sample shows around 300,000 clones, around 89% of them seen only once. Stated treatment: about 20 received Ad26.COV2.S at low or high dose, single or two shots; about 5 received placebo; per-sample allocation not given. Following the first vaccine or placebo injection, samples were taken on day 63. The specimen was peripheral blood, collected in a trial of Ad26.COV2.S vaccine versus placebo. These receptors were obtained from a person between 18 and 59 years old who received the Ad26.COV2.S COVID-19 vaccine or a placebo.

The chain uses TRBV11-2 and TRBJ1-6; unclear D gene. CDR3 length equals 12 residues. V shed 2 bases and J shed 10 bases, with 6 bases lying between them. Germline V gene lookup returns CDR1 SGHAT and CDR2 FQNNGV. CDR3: CASSLQGSPLHF. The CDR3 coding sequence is TGTGCCAGCAGCTTACAAGGGTCACCCCTCCACTTT. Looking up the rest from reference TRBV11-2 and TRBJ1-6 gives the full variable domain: EAGVAQSPRYKIIEKRQSVAFWCNPISGHATLYWYQQILGQGPKLLIQFQNNGVVDDSQLPKDRFSAERLKGVDSTLKIQPAKLEDSAVYLCASSLQGSPLHFGNGTRLTVT.

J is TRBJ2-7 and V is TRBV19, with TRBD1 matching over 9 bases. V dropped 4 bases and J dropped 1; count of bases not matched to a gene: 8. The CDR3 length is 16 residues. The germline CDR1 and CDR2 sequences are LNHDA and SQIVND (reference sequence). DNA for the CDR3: TGTGCCAGTAGTACCTCAGGGACAGGGCGATCCTACGAGCAGTACTTC. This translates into CASSTSGTGRSYEQYF.

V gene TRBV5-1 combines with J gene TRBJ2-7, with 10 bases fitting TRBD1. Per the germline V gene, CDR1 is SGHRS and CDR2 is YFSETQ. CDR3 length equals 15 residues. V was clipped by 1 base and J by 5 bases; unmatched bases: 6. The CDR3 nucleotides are TGCGCCAGCAGCTTGTTGACAGGGGGCAGCGACGAGCAGTACTTC. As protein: CASSLLTGGSDEQYF.

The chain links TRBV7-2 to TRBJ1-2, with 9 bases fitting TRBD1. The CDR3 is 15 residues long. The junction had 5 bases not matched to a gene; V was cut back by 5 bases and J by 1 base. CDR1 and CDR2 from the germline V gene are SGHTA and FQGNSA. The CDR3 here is CASSPGQGINYGYTF. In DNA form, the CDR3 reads TGTGCCAGCAGCCCTGGACAGGGGATTAACTATGGCTACACCTTC.

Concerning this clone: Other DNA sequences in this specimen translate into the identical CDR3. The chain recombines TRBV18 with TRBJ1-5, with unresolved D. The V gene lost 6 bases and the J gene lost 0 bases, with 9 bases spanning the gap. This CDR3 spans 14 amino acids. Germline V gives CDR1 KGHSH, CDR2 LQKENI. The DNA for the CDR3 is TGTGCCAGCTCCCTTACGGATAGCAATCAGCCCCAGCATTTT. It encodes CASSLTDSNQPQHF.

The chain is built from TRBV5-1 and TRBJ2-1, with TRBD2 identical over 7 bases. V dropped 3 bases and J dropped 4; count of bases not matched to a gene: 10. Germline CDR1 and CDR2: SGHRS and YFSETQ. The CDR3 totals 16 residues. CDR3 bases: TGCGCCAGCAGCTCGCGGGACGCGGGGGAATACAATGAGCAGTTCTTC. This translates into CASSSRDAGEYNEQFF.

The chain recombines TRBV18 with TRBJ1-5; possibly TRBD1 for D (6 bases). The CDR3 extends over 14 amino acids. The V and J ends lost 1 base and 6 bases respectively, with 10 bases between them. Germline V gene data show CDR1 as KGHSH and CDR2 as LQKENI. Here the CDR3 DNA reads TGTGCCAGCTCACCACGGCAGGGGATTCAGCCCCAGCATTTT. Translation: CASSPRQGIQPQHF.

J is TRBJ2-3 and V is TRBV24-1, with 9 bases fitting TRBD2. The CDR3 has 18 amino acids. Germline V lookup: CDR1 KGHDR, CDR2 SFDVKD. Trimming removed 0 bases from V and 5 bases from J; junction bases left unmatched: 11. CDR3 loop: CATSDLPTGGRAIDTQYF. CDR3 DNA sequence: TGTGCCACCAGTGATTTGCCGACGGGCGGGAGGGCCATAGATACGCAGTATTTT.

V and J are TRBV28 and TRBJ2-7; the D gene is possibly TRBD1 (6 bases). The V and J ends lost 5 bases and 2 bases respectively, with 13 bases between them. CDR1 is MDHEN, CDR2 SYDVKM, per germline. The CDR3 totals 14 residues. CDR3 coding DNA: TGTGCCAGCAGTGCCCACAGGGTTACCTACGAGCAGTACTTC. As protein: CASSAHRVTYEQYF.

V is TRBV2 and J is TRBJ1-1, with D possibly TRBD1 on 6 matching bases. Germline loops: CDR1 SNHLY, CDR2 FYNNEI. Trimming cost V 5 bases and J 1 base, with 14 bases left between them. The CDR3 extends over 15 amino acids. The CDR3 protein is CASSRTGHRNTEAFF. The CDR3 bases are TGTGCCAGCAGTCGGACGGGACATAGGAACACTGAAGCTTTCTTT. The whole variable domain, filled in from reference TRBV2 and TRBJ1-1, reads EPEVTQTPSHQVTQMGQEVILRCVPISNHLYFYWYRQILGQKVEFLVSFYNNEISEKSEIFDDQFSVERPDGSNFTLKIRSTKLEDSAMYFCASSRTGHRNTEAFFGQGTRLTVV.

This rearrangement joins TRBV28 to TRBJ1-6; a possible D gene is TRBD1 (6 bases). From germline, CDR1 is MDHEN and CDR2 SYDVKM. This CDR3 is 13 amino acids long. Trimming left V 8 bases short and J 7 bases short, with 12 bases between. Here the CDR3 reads CASAQGRNSPLHF. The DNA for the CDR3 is TGTGCCAGCGCCCAGGGGAGGAATTCACCCCTCCACTTT.

The CDR3: CASSLIQGLAGGNEQFF. As DNA, the CDR3 is TGTGCCAGCAGCCTAATACAAGGACTAGCGGGAGGCAATGAGCAGTTCTTC. The chain uses TRBV3-1 (or the pseudogene TRBV3-2) and TRBJ2-1; 14 bases are shared with TRBD2. The trim removed 4 bases at V and 6 bases at J, leaving 8 bases unmatched. Germline values: CDR1 LGHDT, CDR2 YNNKEL (reference sequence). The CDR3 contains 17 residues.

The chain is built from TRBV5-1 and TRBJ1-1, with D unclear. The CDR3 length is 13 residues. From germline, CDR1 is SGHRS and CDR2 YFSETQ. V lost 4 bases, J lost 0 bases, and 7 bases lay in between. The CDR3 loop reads CASSLQMNTEAFF. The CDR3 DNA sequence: TGCGCCAGCAGCCTTCAAATGAACACTGAAGCTTTCTTT.

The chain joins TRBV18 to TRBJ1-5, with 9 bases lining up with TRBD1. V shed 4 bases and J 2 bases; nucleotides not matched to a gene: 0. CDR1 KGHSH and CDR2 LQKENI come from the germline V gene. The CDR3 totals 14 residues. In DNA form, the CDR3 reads TGTGCCAGCTCACGGGACAGGGGCAATCAGCCCCAGCATTTT. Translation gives CASSRDRGNQPQHF.

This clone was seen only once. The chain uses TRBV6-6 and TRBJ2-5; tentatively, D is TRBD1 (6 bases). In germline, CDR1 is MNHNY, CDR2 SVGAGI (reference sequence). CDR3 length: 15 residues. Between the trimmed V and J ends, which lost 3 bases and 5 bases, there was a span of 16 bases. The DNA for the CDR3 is TGTGCCAGCAGTTATACAGGGAAGTGGTGGGAGACCCAGTACTTC. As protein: CASSYTGKWWETQYF.

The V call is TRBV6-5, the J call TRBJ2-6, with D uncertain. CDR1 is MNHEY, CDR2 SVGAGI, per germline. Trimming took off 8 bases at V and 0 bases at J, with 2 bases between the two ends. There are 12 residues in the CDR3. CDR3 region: CASGSGANVLTF. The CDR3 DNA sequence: TGTGCCAGCGGCTCTGGGGCCAACGTCCTGACTTTC.

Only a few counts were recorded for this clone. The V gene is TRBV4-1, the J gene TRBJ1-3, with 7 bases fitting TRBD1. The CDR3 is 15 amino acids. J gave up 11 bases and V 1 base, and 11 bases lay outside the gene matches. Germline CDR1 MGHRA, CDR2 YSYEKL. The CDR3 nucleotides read TGCGCCAGCAGCCAAGGGACAGGCCACTCCGCTCCCATATATTTT. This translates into CASSQGTGHSAPIYF.

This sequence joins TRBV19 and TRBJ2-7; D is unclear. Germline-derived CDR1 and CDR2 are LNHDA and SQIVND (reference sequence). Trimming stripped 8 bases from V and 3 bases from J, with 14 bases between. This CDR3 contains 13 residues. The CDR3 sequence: CASVSYPHYEQYF. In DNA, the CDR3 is TGTGCCAGTGTATCCTATCCCCACTACGAGCAGTACTTC.

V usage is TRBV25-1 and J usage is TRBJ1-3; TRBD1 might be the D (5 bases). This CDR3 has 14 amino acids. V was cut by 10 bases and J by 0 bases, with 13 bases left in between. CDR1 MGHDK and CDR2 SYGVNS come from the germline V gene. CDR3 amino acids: CATSGPYSGNTIYF. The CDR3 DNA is TGTGCCACCTCGGGACCGTACTCTGGAAACACCATATATTTT.

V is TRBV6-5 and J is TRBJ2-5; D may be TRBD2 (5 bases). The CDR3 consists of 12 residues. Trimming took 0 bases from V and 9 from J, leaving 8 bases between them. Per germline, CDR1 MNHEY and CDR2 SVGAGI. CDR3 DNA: TGTGCCAGCAGTTACTCCCACGGGGCCCAGTACTTC. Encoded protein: CASSYSHGAQYF.

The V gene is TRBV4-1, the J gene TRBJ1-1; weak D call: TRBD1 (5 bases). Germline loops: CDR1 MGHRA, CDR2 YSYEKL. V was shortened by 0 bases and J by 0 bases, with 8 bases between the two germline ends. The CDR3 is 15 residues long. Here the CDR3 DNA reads TGCGCCAGCAGCCAAGAGGCAGGGCTGAACACTGAAGCTTTCTTT. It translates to CASSQEAGLNTEAFF.

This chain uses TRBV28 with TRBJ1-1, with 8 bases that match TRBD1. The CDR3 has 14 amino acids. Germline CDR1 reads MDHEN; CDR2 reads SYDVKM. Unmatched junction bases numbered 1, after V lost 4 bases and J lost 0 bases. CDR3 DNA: TGTGCCAGCAGTTCAGGGGGCATGAACACTGAAGCTTTCTTT. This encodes CASSSGGMNTEAFF.

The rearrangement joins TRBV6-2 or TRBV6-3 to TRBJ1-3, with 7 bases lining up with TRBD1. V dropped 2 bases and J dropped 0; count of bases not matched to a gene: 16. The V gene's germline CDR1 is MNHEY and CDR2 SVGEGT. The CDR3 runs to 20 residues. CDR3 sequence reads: CASSYPPGQSSDLSGNTIYF. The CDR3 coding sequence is TGTGCCAGCAGTTACCCCCCGGGACAGTCCAGCGATCTCTCTGGAAACACCATATATTTT.

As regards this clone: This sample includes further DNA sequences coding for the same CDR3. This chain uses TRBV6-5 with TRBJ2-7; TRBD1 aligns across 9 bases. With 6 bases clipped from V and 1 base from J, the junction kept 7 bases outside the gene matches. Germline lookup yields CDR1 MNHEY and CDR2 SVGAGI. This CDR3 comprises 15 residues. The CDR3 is CASRKAGTGSYEQYF. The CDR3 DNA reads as TGTGCCAGCAGAAAGGCCGGGACAGGGTCCTACGAGCAGTACTTC.

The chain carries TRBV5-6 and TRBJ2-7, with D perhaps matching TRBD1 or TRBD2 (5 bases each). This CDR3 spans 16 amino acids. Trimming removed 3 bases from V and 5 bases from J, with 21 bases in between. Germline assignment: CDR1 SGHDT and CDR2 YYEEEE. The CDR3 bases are TGTGCCAGCAGCTCGGGACCCTTGACGGTAACACACGAGCAGTACTTC. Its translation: CASSSGPLTVTHEQYF.

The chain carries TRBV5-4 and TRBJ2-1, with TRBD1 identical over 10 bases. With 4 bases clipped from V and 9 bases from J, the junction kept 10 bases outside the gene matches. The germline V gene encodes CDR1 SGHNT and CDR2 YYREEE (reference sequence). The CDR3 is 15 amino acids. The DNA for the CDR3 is TGTGCCAGCAGCACCACGGGACAGGGGACGGGTGAGCAGTTCTTC. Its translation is CASSTTGQGTGEQFF.

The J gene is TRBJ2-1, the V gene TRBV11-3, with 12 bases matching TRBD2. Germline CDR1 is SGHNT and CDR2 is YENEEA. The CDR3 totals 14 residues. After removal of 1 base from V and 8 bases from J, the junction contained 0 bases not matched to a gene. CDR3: CASSLGLAGDEQFF. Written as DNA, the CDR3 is TGTGCCAGCAGCTTAGGACTAGCGGGGGATGAGCAGTTCTTC.

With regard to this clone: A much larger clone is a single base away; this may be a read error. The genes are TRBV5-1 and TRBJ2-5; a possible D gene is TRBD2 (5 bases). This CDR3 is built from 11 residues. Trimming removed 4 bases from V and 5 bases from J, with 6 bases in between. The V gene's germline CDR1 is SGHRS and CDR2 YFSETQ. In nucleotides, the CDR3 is TGCGCCAGCAGCCCGGGGGAGACCCAGTACTTC. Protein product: CASSPGETQYF.

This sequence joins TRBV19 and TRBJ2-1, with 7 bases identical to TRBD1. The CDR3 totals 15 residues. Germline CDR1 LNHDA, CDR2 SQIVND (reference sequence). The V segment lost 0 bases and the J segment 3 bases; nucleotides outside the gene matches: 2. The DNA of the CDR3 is TGTGCCAGTAGTATAGAGGGACAGATCTACAATGAGCAGTTCTTC. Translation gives CASSIEGQIYNEQFF.

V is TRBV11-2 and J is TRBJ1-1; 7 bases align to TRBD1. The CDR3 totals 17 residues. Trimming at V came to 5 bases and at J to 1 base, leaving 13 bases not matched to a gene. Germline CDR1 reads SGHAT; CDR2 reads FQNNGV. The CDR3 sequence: CASSPGQATWANTEAFF. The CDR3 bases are TGTGCCAGCAGCCCCGGACAGGCGACCTGGGCGAACACTGAAGCTTTCTTT. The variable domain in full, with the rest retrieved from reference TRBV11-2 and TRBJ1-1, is EAGVAQSPRYKIIEKRQSVAFWCNPISGHATLYWYQQILGQGPKLLIQFQNNGVVDDSQLPKDRFSAERLKGVDSTLKIQPAKLEDSAVYLCASSPGQATWANTEAFFGQGTRLTVV.

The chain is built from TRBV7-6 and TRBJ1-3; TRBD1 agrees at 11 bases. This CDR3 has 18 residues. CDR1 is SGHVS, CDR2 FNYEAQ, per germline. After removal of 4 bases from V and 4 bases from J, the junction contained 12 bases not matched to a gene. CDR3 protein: CASSSTLPGQGVGNTIYF. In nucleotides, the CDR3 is TGTGCCAGCAGCTCCACCCTCCCGGGACAGGGGGTCGGAAACACCATATATTTT.